A selection of T cell receptor beta chains follows, all from one sample in a study of cytomegalovirus exposure and HLA in healthy donors. TCRdb's table, derived via immunoSEQ multiplex PCR, lists solely in-frame clones and lacks some. The sample records 150,000 to 250,000 clones, less than 85% being singletons. Sequencing was carried out using PBMCs. All receptors derive from a girl aged 5 to 17 in good health and CMV-seropositive. Both conserved end residues are part of each CDR3. A D gene is named only where the DNA matches it firmly. Clone size is shown for a subset of rows, as once, few, many or a class of expanded clone.

J: TRBJ1-1; V: TRBV30; size: -; D: -; CDR3: CAWSVREGYLTEAFF; DNA: TGTGCCTGGAGTGTACGGGAAGGGTATCTCACTGAAGCTTTCTTT
J: TRBJ1-2; V: TRBV6-6; size: -; D: -; CDR3: CASNTGRYGYTF; DNA: TGTGCCAGCAACACGGGGAGGTATGGCTACACCTTC
J: TRBJ1-1; V: TRBV7-9; size: -; D: -; CDR3: CASSLSGVNTEAFF; DNA: TGTGCCAGCAGCTTATCCGGGGTGAACACTGAAGCTTTCTTT
J: TRBJ2-5; V: TRBV6-5; size: few; D: -; CDR3: CASSYWGQRETQYF; DNA: TGTGCCAGCAGTTACTGGGGGCAGAGGGAGACCCAGTACTTC
J: TRBJ2-1; V: TRBV5-1; size: -; D: TRBD1; CDR3: CASSRRDRTYNEQFF; DNA: TGCGCCAGCAGCAGAAGGGACAGGACCTACAATGAGCAGTTCTTC
J: TRBJ2-5; V: TRBV7-9; size: once; D: -; CDR3: CASSLGPTETQYF; DNA: TGTGCCAGCAGCCTGGGGCCTACGGAGACCCAGTACTTC
J: TRBJ1-1; V: TRBV20-1; size: -; D: -; CDR3: CSATQGSEAFF; DNA: TGCAGTGCTACTCAGGGATCTGAAGCTTTCTTT
J: TRBJ1-2; V: TRBV11-2; size: -; D: -; CDR3: CASSLAGLVGYTF; DNA: TGTGCCAGCAGCTTAGCAGGGTTGGTCGGCTACACCTTC
J: TRBJ2-7; V: TRBV6-5; size: -; D: TRBD1; CDR3: CASSTQQGAEQYF; DNA: TGTGCCAGCAGTACACAACAGGGGGCCGAGCAGTACTTC
J: TRBJ1-1; V: TRBV27; size: few; D: -; CDR3: CASSLLGRLNTEAFF; DNA: TGTGCCAGCAGTTTATTGGGCAGACTAAACACTGAAGCTTTCTTT
J: TRBJ2-3; V: TRBV29-1; size: -; D: TRBD1; CDR3: CSVEGQDRVIRDTQYF; DNA: TGCAGCGTTGAAGGTCAGGACAGGGTCATCAGAGATACGCAGTATTTT
J: TRBJ2-1; V: TRBV6-4; size: -; D: -; CDR3: CASSDSLGAGEQFF; DNA: TGTGCCAGCAGTGACTCGCTGGGGGCAGGTGAGCAGTTCTTC
J: TRBJ2-2; V: TRBV19; size: once; D: -; CDR3: CASSTSRGKNTGELFF; DNA: TGTGCCAGTAGTACGTCCCGAGGAAAAAACACCGGGGAGCTGTTTTTT
J: TRBJ2-1; V: TRBV27; size: -; D: -; CDR3: CASSTSARPRNNEQFF; DNA: TGTGCCAGCAGTACATCCGCCCGTCCCAGGAACAATGAGCAGTTCTTC
J: TRBJ1-3; V: TRBV5-1; size: -; D: TRBD1; CDR3: CASSKGQGGNTIYF; DNA: TGCGCCAGCAGCAAGGGACAGGGAGGAAACACCATATATTTT
J: TRBJ1-4; V: TRBV5-4; size: -; D: -; CDR3: CASSLGVTNEKLFF; DNA: TGTGCCAGCAGCTTGGGAGTTACTAATGAAAAACTGTTTTTT
J: TRBJ1-2; V: TRBV4-1; size: -; D: TRBD1; CDR3: CASSQDQQGAISYGYTF; DNA: TGCGCCAGCAGCCAAGATCAACAGGGGGCGATCAGCTATGGCTACACCTTC
J: TRBJ2-1; V: TRBV27; size: -; D: TRBD2; CDR3: CASSLAGVYNEQFF; DNA: TGTGCCAGCAGTTTAGCGGGGGTATACAATGAGCAGTTCTTC
J: TRBJ1-2; V: TRBV7-8; size: -; D: -; CDR3: CASSLARAALHGHTF; DNA: TGTGCCAGCAGCTTAGCCAGGGCGGCCCTCCATGGCCACACCTTC
J: TRBJ2-5; V: TRBV7-8; size: few; D: TRBD2; CDR3: CASRKQRGGSGQETQYF; DNA: TGTGCCAGCAGGAAGCAGCGGGGGGGCAGTGGCCAAGAGACCCAGTACTTC
J: TRBJ1-1; V: TRBV10-3; size: -; D: TRBD1; CDR3: CATKGTGAFTNTEAFF; DNA: TGTGCCACCAAGGGGACAGGGGCCTTCACGAACACTGAAGCTTTCTTT
J: TRBJ2-5; V: TRBV7-2; size: -; D: -; CDR3: CASSLGGLGETQYF; DNA: TGTGCCAGCAGCTTAGGGGGGCTTGGAGAGACCCAGTACTTC
J: TRBJ1-6; V: TRBV5-1; size: -; D: -; CDR3: CASSQGNNSPLHF; DNA: TGCGCCAGCAGCCAGGGTAACAATTCACCCCTCCACTTT
J: TRBJ2-7; V: TRBV5-6; size: -; D: TRBD1; CDR3: CASTPPQDRNYEQYF; DNA: TGTGCCAGCACCCCCCCGCAGGACAGGAACTACGAGCAGTACTTC
J: TRBJ1-1; V: TRBV6-5; size: -; D: TRBD1; CDR3: CASSYGTVGIDTEAFF; DNA: TGTGCCAGCAGTTACGGGACAGTTGGAATAGACACTGAAGCTTTCTTT